This T cell receptor (beta chain) was retrieved from a study of graft-versus-host responses after intestinal transplantation. Study as a whole: Every recipient had anti-thymocyte globulin induction and roughly 3 years of tacrolimus plus steroids.

The study's findings and limits: GvH clones appeared in recipient marrow, some first in ileum or blood.

Sequencing used immunoSEQ multiplex PCR; TCRdb keeps in-frame clones, though not all of them. This table holds over 10,000 clones, approximately 84% found once. As for this clone: The antigen remains unidentified.

In germline, CDR1 is MNHNY, CDR2 SVGAGI (reference sequence). Germline trimming cut 9 bases from V and 4 bases from J; bases unmatched to any gene: 8. This CDR3 is built from 14 residues. This TCR was sampled from a human patient who received an intestinal transplant, so some T cells may come from the graft donor. Material: PBMCs, obtained approximately 320 days after intestinal transplant. The rearrangement links TRBV6-6 to TRBJ1-4, with TRBD1 matching 7 bases. CDR3 loop: CASGPGQFNEKLFF. The CDR3 DNA sequence: TGTGCCAGTGGACCGGGACAGTTTAATGAAAAACTGTTTTTT.